A single sample gave rise to the 32 T cell receptor beta chains below, sequenced in a study of T cell repertoires in cytomegalovirus infection (dated by TCRdb to between 2019 and 2020). Sequencing was performed on an Illumina HiSeq 1500. TCRdb ran its own pipeline on the public reads, namely fastp trimming at Q25 and MiXCR clone calling, and kept in-frame beta chains. Each entry is one CDR3 protein sequence, shown with its most common DNA and genes. Across this sample there are about 68,000 distinct CDR3 sequences, with approximately 22% seen only once. The leading ten clones occupy roughly 79% of the sample. Which antigens these TCRs recognize remains unknown. The sequenced sample was PBMCs, sequenced either directly or after in vitro stimulation (not recorded which). The receptors come from a human donor in good health (CMV status not recorded). Some clones in this sample may be carry-over from other donors' samples.

The rearrangement links TRBV9 to TRBJ1-2; D gene uncertain. The V end lost 3 bases, the J end lost 3 bases, and 9 bases lay between the germline ends. This CDR3 has 13 residues. Germline V gene sequence: CDR1 SGDLS, CDR2 YYNGEE. The DNA of the CDR3 is TGTGCCAGCAGCGAAGATCAGCACTATGGCTACACCTTC. Encoded protein: CASSEDQHYGYTF.

This clonotype was seen a few times. The rearrangement links TRBV19 to TRBJ2-1; 7 nucleotides agree with TRBD2. The CDR3 spans 15 residues. Germline assignment: CDR1 LNHDA and CDR2 SQIVND (reference sequence). V gave up 4 bases and J gave up 0 bases; unmatched junction bases: 3. This CDR3 is CASSNGRTSYNEQFF. CDR3 bases: TGTGCCAGTAGTAACGGGAGGACCTCCTACAATGAGCAGTTCTTC.

Many counts were recorded for this clonotype. The chain couples TRBV10-3 to TRBJ2-7; 11 nucleotides align to TRBD2. V dropped 2 bases and J dropped 0; count of bases not matched to a gene: 3. Germline V gives CDR1 ENHRY, CDR2 SYGVKD. The CDR3 sequence is 16 residues long. The CDR3 bases are TGTGCCATCAGTGAGCAACTAGCGGGAGCCTCCTACGAGCAGTACGTC. Translated, it gives CAISEQLAGASYEQYV.

This clonotype has only a few counts. This chain links TRBV5-4 with TRBJ2-3, with D maybe TRBD2 (6 bases). This CDR3 has 16 residues. The germline V gene encodes CDR1 SGHNT and CDR2 YYREEE (reference sequence). Trimming cost V 1 base and J 0 bases, with 12 bases left between them. For the CDR3, the DNA is TGTGCCAGCAGCTTGAAGTCGAGCGGGAGCACAGATACGCAGTATTTT. Translating gives CASSLKSSGSTDTQYF.

The chain carries TRBV27 and TRBJ2-4; no reliable D call. The germline gives CDR1 MNHEY, CDR2 SMNVEV (reference sequence). The CDR3 length is 16 residues. Trimming stripped 4 bases from V and 2 bases from J, with 15 bases between. In DNA form, the CDR3 reads TGTGCCAGCAGTTCTACCCGCCAAAAGACCAAAAACATTCAGTACTTC. As protein: CASSSTRQKTKNIQYF.

This chain links TRBV11-2 with TRBJ1-1; D is possibly TRBD1 (6 bases). Per the germline V gene, CDR1 is SGHAT and CDR2 is FQNNGV. The ends were cut back, 6 bases at V and 4 bases at J, with 15 bases in the middle. This CDR3 region has 14 residues. CDR3 sequence reads: CASSQQGLRTEAFF. Written as DNA, the CDR3 is TGTGCCAGCAGTCAACAGGGTTTGCGCACTGAAGCTTTCTTT.

This rearrangement joins TRBV11-2 to TRBJ2-1, with D maybe TRBD2 (6 bases). Germline CDR1 and CDR2: SGHAT and FQNNGV. Trimming took 3 bases from V and 5 from J, leaving 20 bases between them. CDR3 length: 17 amino acids. The CDR3: CASSLAPGTFGNNEQFF. In DNA, the CDR3 is TGTGCCAGCAGCTTGGCCCCCGGGACTTTTGGAAACAATGAGCAGTTCTTC.

This clonotype occurred a few times. CDR3: CASSLSNYGYTF. The CDR3, as DNA: TGTGCCAGCAGTTTATCGAACTATGGCTACACCTTC. The J gene is TRBJ1-2, the V gene TRBV12-3 or TRBV12-4; D call uncertain. V shed 2 bases and J shed 2 bases, with 3 bases lying between them. The CDR3 has 12 residues.

V usage is TRBV15 and J usage is TRBJ2-2; D is unclear. This CDR3 spans 14 amino acids. Germline CDR1 LNHNV, CDR2 YYDKDF (reference sequence). V dropped 2 bases and J dropped 4 bases, with 8 bases sitting between them. The chain's CDR3 is CATSRLQSTGELFF. The CDR3 nucleotides are TGTGCCACCAGCAGACTGCAGAGCACCGGGGAGCTGTTTTTT.

This chain joins TRBV28 and TRBJ1-1; D is ambiguous. V dropped 2 bases and J dropped 5 bases, with 18 bases sitting between them. The CDR3 contains 16 residues. Germline lookup yields CDR1 MDHEN and CDR2 SYDVKM. CDR3 amino acids: CASSLGPRRTRTEAFF. In nucleotides, the CDR3 is TGTGCCAGCAGTTTAGGACCCCGACGGACTCGGACTGAAGCTTTCTTT.

The chain recombines TRBV28 with TRBJ1-1; no definite D call. V lost 5 bases and J lost 3, with 13 bases in between. Looked up from germline, CDR1 is MDHEN and CDR2 is SYDVKM. CDR3 length: 14 residues. The CDR3 DNA follows: TGTGCCAGCAGTCCAGGAACGCGGTACACTGAAGCTTTCTTT. Protein: CASSPGTRYTEAFF.

This clonotype showed up just a few times. The rearrangement joins TRBV6-8 to TRBJ2-3; 10 positions agree with TRBD2. The V gene's germline CDR1 is MNHGY and CDR2 SAAAGT. V shed 4 bases and J 9 bases; nucleotides not matched to a gene: 4. The CDR3 runs 13 residues. This CDR3 is CASSSSGGTTQYF. For the CDR3, the DNA is TGTGCCAGCAGTTCTAGCGGGGGAACGACGCAGTATTTT.

CDR3 coding DNA: TGTGCCAGCAAAACTCATCGGGGCGAGGCGGGAGGGGCCTACGAGCAGTACTTC. Translated: CASKTHRGEAGGAYEQYF. The chain has TRBV6-1 and TRBJ2-7, with 9 nucleotides matching TRBD2. With V trimmed by 7 bases and J by 2 bases, 18 bases remained unmatched. The CDR3 totals 18 residues. Germline values: CDR1 MNHNS, CDR2 SASEGT.

The J gene is TRBJ2-3, the V gene TRBV10-2; unclear D gene. Germline V gene lookup returns CDR1 WSHSY and CDR2 SAAADI. The CDR3 is 15 amino acids. The germline V and J ends were trimmed by 6 bases and 0 bases, with 13 bases remaining between them. CDR3 DNA sequence: TGCGCCAGCAGGGTCGGGCCTGGAAGCACAGATACGCAGTATTTT. Its protein is CASRVGPGSTDTQYF.

The chain links TRBV5-4 to TRBJ2-5, with 7 bases matching TRBD2. Germline V lookup: CDR1 SGHNT, CDR2 YYREEE (reference sequence). The CDR3 totals 16 residues. Germline trimming cut 4 bases from V and 5 bases from J; bases unmatched to any gene: 14. The CDR3 protein is CASSPVGREFGETQYF. The CDR3 region has the DNA TGTGCCAGCAGCCCCGTTGGGCGGGAGTTCGGTGAGACCCAGTACTTC.

This clonotype was found a few times. The DNA for the CDR3 is TGTGCCAGCACCCGAGGGGGGGGACACTACAATGAGCAGTTCTTC. Translated, it gives CASTRGGGHYNEQFF. This chain joins TRBV7-9 and TRBJ2-1; D might be TRBD2 (7 bases). V lost 7 bases, J lost 3 bases, and 16 bases lay in between. The CDR3 sequence is 15 residues long. Per the germline V gene, CDR1 is SEHNR and CDR2 is FQNEAQ (reference sequence). Complete variable domain (other parts from reference TRBV7-9 and TRBJ2-1): DTGVSQNPRHKITKRGQNVTFRCDPISEHNRLYWYRQTLGQGPEFLTYFQNEAQLEKSRLLSDRFSAERPKGSFSTLEIQRTEQGDSAMYLCASTRGGGHYNEQFFGPGTRLTVL.

The chain carries TRBV5-1 and TRBJ2-2; D is unclear. Germline CDR1 reads SGHRS; CDR2 reads YFSETQ. The V end lost 7 bases, the J end lost 0 bases, and 13 bases lay between the germline ends. There are 15 residues in the CDR3. The CDR3: CASLPSSANTGELFF. The CDR3 nucleotides are TGCGCCAGCCTTCCCTCCAGCGCGAACACCGGGGAGCTGTTTTTT.

This clonotype was counted ten times or more. The chain uses TRBV7-2 and TRBJ2-1; TRBD2 aligns across 8 bases. V dropped 1 base and J dropped 8; count of bases not matched to a gene: 10. Germline V gene data show CDR1 as SGHTA and CDR2 as FQGNSA. The CDR3 totals 16 residues. The CDR3 bases are TGTGCCAGCAGCTTAGGGGGTAGCGGGGCTTGGTATGAGCAGTTCTTC. It specifies CASSLGGSGAWYEQFF.

This clonotype was counted between two and nine times. The chain employs TRBV5-4 and TRBJ2-7, with 7 positions matching TRBD2. The J segment lost 2 bases and the V segment lost 0 bases, leaving 5 bases of the junction unmatched. The CDR3 consists of 15 residues. Germline V gene lookup returns CDR1 SGHNT and CDR2 YYREEE (reference sequence). CDR3 sequence: CASSLASGTAYEQYF. The DNA for the CDR3 is TGTGCCAGCAGCTTGGCCAGCGGGACCGCCTACGAGCAGTACTTC.

This clonotype was found a few times. The rearrangement links TRBV7-2 to TRBJ1-2; D possibly corresponds to TRBD1 (5 bases). The germline V gene encodes CDR1 SGHTA and CDR2 FQGNSA. V shed 3 bases and J shed 8 bases, with 10 bases lying between them. The CDR3 covers 12 residues. CDR3: CASSFRDWGYTF. The CDR3 DNA is TGTGCCAGCAGCTTCCGGGACTGGGGCTACACCTTC.

The chain links TRBV19 to TRBJ2-3; a possible D gene is TRBD1 (6 bases). This CDR3 is 16 amino acids long. Trimming removed 2 bases from V and 2 bases from J, with 14 bases in between. Germline CDR1 reads LNHDA; CDR2 reads SQIVND (reference sequence). The CDR3, as DNA: TGTGCCAGTAGTATAATGGGGGCGACCCACACAGATACGCAGTATTTT. Protein sequence: CASSIMGATHTDTQYF.

V usage is TRBV5-1 and J usage is TRBJ2-1; 13 bases line up with TRBD2. Germline CDR1 is SGHRS and CDR2 is YFSETQ. The V gene end was trimmed by 0 bases and the J gene end by 0 bases; junction bases not matched to a gene: 9. The CDR3 contains 20 residues. The CDR3, as DNA: TGCGCCAGCAGCTTGGTGCTGGGACTAGCGGGATCCGGCTCCTACAATGAGCAGTTCTTC. This gives the protein CASSLVLGLAGSGSYNEQFF.

This clonotype was seen at least ten times. The chain is built from TRBV6-2 or TRBV6-3 and TRBJ2-7, with 12 bases aligning to TRBD2. Germline CDR1 reads MNHEY; CDR2 reads SVGEGT. The CDR3 spans 17 residues. V lost 6 bases to trimming and J lost 0 bases; unmatched junction nucleotides: 9. In DNA, the CDR3 is TGTGCCAGCAGATTACCCGGACTAGCGGGATGCTCCTACGAGCAGTACGTC. This translates into CASRLPGLAGCSYEQYV.

The chain has TRBV4-1 and TRBJ2-1; D not certain. V lost 1 base and J 7 bases, leaving 5 bases between the germline ends. This CDR3 spans 12 amino acids. Germline CDR1 reads MGHRA; CDR2 reads YSYEKL. CDR3 sequence (DNA): TGCGCCAGCAGCCAAGTGATAAATGAGCAGTTCTTC. Encoded protein: CASSQVINEQFF.

This sequence joins TRBV28 and TRBJ2-5; 8 bases map to TRBD2. The CDR3 spans 18 residues. Germline V gene lookup returns CDR1 MDHEN and CDR2 SYDVKM. Losses at the gene ends were 8 bases for V and 0 bases for J; bases not matched to a gene: 17. The CDR3 is CASADPGGGAGNQETQYF. The DNA for the CDR3 is TGTGCCAGCGCGGACCCCGGGGGGGGGGCTGGAAACCAAGAGACCCAGTACTTC.

This clonotype was found many times. The rearrangement uses TRBV7-2 and TRBJ1-5, with D unresolved. The germline V and J ends were trimmed by 5 bases and 4 bases, with 9 bases remaining between them. CDR1 is SGHTA, CDR2 FQGNSA, per germline. CDR3 length: 13 amino acids. This CDR3 is CASSLTANQPQHF. CDR3 bases: TGTGCCAGCAGCCTCACAGCAAATCAGCCCCAGCATTTT.

The sample holds a few counts of this clonotype. This rearrangement joins TRBV10-3 to TRBJ1-2; possible D gene TRBD1, 6 bases. Deletions cut 6 bases from V and 4 bases from J, with 18 bases between. There are 15 residues in the CDR3. Germline V gene data show CDR1 as ENHRY and CDR2 as SYGVKD. The CDR3 is CAIRPDRDTFYGYTF. In DNA, the CDR3 is TGTGCCATCAGACCGGACAGAGATACTTTCTATGGCTACACCTTC.

This clonotype was observed a few times. This chain uses TRBV30 with TRBJ2-3; TRBD2 matches 7 bases. Trimming at V came to 2 bases and at J to 4 bases, leaving 3 bases not matched to a gene. The germline gives CDR1 GTSNPN, CDR2 SVGIG (reference sequence). This CDR3 has 13 residues. This CDR3 is CAWSFAGADTQYF. The DNA for the CDR3 is TGTGCCTGGAGTTTTGCGGGAGCAGATACGCAGTATTTT. Drawing the rest from reference TRBV30 and TRBJ2-3, the complete variable domain is SQTIHQWPATLVQPVGSPLSLECTVEGTSNPNLYWYRQAAGRGLQLLFYSVGIGQISSEVPQNLSASRPQDRQFILSSKKLLLSDSGFYLCAWSFAGADTQYFGPGTRLTVL.

The sample holds a few counts of this clonotype. The chain joins TRBV6-2 or TRBV6-3 to TRBJ1-5; a weak D match, TRBD1 (5 bases). The germline CDR1 and CDR2 sequences are MNHEY and SVGEGT. The CDR3 consists of 13 residues. With 5 bases removed from V and 6 bases from J, the gap between germline ends came to 11 bases. CDR3 in amino acids: CASSRGDGQPQHF. In DNA, the CDR3 is TGTGCCAGCAGTAGAGGGGACGGTCAGCCCCAGCATTTT.

This clonotype was seen only a few times. The gene calls are TRBV6-2 or TRBV6-3 and TRBJ2-2; D gene unclear. The CDR3 sequence is 14 residues long. Germline V gene data show CDR1 as MNHEY and CDR2 as SVGEGT. The ends were cut back, 11 bases at V and 0 bases at J, with 13 bases in the middle. Here the CDR3 DNA reads TGTGCCGCGAGGCAGTACCCGAACACCGGGGAGCTGTTTTTT. Translated, it gives CAARQYPNTGELFF.

This clonotype has just a few counts. This chain connects TRBV2 to TRBJ2-2; D remains ambiguous. The CDR3 is 14 residues long. Germline-derived CDR1 and CDR2 are SNHLY and FYNNEI. The germline V and J ends were trimmed by 1 base and 2 bases, with 5 bases remaining between them. CDR3 loop: CASSEGGNTGELFF. CDR3 bases: TGTGCCAGCAGTGAAGGAGGAAACACCGGGGAGCTGTTTTTT.

This clonotype has just a few counts. The rearrangement links TRBV6-2 or TRBV6-3 to TRBJ1-5; D gene uncertain. CDR3 size: 14 residues. Trimming took off 2 bases at V and 3 bases at J, with 8 bases between the two ends. Germline V gives CDR1 MNHEY, CDR2 SVGEGT. The CDR3 protein is CASSYRVTNQPQHF. The DNA for the CDR3 is TGTGCCAGCAGTTACAGGGTTACCAATCAGCCCCAGCATTTT.